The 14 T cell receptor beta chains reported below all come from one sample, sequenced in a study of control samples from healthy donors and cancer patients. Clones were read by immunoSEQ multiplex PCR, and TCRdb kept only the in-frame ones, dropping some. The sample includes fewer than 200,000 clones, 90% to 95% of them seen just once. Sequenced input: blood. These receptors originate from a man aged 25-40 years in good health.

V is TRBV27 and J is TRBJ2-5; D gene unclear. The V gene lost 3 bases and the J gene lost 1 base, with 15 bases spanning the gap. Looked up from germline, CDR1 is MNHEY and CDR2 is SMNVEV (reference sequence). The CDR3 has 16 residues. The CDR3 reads CASSLSSKRGQETQYF. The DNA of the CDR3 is TGTGCCAGCAGTTTGTCTAGTAAAAGAGGCCAAGAGACCCAGTACTTC.

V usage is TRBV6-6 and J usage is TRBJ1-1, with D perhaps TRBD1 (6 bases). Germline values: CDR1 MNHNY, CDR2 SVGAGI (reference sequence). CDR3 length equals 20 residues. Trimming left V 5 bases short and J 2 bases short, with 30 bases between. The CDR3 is CASSHRWGANPTYSNTEAFF. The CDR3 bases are TGTGCCAGCAGTCACCGGTGGGGGGCCAACCCTACTTACTCCAACACTGAAGCTTTCTTT.

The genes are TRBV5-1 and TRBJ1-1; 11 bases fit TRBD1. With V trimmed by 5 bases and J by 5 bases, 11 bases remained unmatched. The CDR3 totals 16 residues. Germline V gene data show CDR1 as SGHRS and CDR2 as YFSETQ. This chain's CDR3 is CASSYRPGTGGTEAFF. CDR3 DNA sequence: TGCGCCAGCAGTTATAGACCCGGGACAGGGGGGACTGAAGCTTTCTTT.

The CDR3 DNA is TGTGCCAGCAGCTTGGGGGTCGGAGCTAACTATGGCTACACCTTC. Encoded protein: CASSLGVGANYGYTF. The V and J genes are TRBV5-8 and TRBJ1-2; D is unresolved. This CDR3 has 15 amino acids. Trimming took 0 bases from V and 0 from J, leaving 9 bases between them. CDR1 is SGHTS and CDR2 is YDEGEE in the germline V gene.

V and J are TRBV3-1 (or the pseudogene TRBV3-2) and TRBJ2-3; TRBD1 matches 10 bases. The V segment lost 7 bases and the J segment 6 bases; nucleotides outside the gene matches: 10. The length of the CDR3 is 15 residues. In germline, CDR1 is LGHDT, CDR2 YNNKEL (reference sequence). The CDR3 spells CASTDRQGAGDTQYF. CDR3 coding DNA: TGTGCCAGCACCGACCGACAGGGGGCGGGGGATACGCAGTATTTT.

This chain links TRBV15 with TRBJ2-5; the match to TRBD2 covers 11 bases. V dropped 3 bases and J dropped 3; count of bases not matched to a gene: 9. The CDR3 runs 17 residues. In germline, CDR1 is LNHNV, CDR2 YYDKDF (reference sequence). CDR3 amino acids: CATSRAPGTSGEETQYF. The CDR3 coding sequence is TGTGCCACCAGCAGGGCCCCCGGGACTAGCGGAGAAGAGACCCAGTACTTC.

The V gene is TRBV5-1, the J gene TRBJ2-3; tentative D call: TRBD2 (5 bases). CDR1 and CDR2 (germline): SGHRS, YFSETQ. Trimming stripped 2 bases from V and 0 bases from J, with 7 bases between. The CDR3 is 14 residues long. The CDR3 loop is CASSLERSTDTQYF. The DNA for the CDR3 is TGCGCCAGCAGCTTAGAGCGGAGCACAGATACGCAGTATTTT.

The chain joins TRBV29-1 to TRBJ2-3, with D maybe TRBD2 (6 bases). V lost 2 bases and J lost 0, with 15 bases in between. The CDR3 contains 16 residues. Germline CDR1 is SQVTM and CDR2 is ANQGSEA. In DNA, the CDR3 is TGCAGCGTTGAAACTCGGACTAAAACTAGCACAGATACGCAGTATTTT. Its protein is CSVETRTKTSTDTQYF.

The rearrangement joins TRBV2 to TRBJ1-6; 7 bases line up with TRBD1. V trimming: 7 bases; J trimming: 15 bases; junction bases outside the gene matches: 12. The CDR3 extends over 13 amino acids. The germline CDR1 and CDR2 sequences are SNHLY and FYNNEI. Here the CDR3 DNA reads TGTGCCAGCACGTTCCAAACCCAGGGGGGCCTCCACTTT. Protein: CASTFQTQGGLHF.

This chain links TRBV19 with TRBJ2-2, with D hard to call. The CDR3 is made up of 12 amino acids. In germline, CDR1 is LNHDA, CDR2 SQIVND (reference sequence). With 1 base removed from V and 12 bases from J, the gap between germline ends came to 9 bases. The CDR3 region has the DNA TGTGCCAGTAGTATAGTGCGGACGAAGCTGTTTTTT. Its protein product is CASSIVRTKLFF.

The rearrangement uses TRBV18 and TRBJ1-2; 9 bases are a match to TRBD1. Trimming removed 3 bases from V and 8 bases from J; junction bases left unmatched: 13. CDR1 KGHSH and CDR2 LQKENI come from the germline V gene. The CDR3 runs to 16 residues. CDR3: CASSPAGTGTGGGYTF. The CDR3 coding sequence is TGTGCCAGCTCACCGGCGGGGACAGGGACCGGCGGGGGCTACACCTTC.

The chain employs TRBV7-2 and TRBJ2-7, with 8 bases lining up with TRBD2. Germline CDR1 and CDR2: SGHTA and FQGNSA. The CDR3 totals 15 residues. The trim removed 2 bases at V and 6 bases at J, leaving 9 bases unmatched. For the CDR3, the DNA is TGTGCCAGCAGCTTAATCCCTGGACTAGCAATCGAGCAGTACTTC. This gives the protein CASSLIPGLAIEQYF.

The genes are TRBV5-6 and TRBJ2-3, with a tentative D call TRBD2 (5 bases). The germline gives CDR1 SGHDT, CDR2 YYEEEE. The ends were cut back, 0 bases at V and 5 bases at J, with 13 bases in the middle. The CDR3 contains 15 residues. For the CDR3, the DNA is TGTGCCAGCAGCTTGGGCCCCGGGGTCATAGATACGCAGTATTTT. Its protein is CASSLGPGVIDTQYF.

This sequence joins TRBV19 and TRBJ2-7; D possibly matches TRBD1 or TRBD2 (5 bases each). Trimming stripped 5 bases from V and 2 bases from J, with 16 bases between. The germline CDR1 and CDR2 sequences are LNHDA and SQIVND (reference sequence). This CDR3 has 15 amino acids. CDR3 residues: CASSSPGRRTYEQYF. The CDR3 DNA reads TGTGCCAGTAGTTCTCCGGGACGTAGGACCTACGAGCAGTACTTC.